This paragraph reports one TCR beta chain. The antigen is unknown. CDR1 is LGHNA, CDR2 YSLEER, per germline. CDR3 length: 16 residues. Trimming at V came to 0 bases and at J to 6 bases, leaving 7 bases not matched to a gene. The entry originates in a study of a mutant IDH1 vaccine in newly diagnosed glioma. The wider study: Patients in the study were vaccinated eight times, receiving shots in weeks 1, 3, 5, 7, 11, 15, 19 and 23. The initiation of vaccination occurred 4-6 weeks after radiotherapy alone, or with temozolomide cycles. Most patients had received both radiotherapy and temozolomide, the prior options being radiotherapy, temozolomide, or both.

TCRdb keeps only in-frame clones here, not all; method: immunoSEQ multiplex PCR. The table shows over 50,000 clones, with 90% occurring only once. Time point in this sample: week 5, during vaccination. The investigators gave 300 ug of mutant IDH1 20-mer peptide in each vaccine dose, together with topical imiquimod. The rearrangement links TRBV4-3 to TRBJ2-4; 8 bases are a match to TRBD2. The clonotype was recovered from a woman between 35 and 50 years old with glioma. Sequenced material: PBMCs, taken from a glioma patient whose treatment included an IDH1 peptide vaccine. The CDR3 region is CASSQDRSGGLNIQYF. The DNA for the CDR3 is TGCGCCAGCAGCCAAGATAGGAGCGGGGGTTTAAACATTCAGTACTTC.